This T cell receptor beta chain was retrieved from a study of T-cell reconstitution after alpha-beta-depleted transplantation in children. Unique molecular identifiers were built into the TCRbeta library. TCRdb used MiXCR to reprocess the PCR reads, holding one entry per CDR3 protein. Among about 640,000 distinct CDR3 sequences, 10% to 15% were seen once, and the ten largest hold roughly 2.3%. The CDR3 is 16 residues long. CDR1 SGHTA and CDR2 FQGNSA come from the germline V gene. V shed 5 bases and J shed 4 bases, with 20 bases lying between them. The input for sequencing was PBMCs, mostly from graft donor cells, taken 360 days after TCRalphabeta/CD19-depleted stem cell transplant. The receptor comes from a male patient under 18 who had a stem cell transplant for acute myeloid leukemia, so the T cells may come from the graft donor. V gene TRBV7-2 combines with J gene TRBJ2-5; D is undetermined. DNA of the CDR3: TGTGCCAGCAGCAGCGACGAAAAAGTGCGTGGAGAGACCCAGTACTTC. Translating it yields CASSSDEKVRGETQYF.